The source of this T cell receptor (beta chain) is a study of blood T cell repertoires in COVID-19. Study information: Samples representing acute and convalescent COVID-19 were sourced from the United States, Italy and Spain.

This table comes from immunoSEQ multiplex PCR, and its TCRdb copy is limited to in-frame clones, with some not included. Of some 200,000 clones listed, 70% to 90% are singletons. The germline CDR1 and CDR2 sequences are KGHSH and LQKENI. This CDR3 is 13 amino acids long. The germline V and J ends were trimmed by 4 bases and 0 bases, with 7 bases remaining between them. The specimen was peripheral blood. V gene TRBV18 combines with J gene TRBJ2-7; no clear D. The TCR sequence derives from a woman older than 75 with acute or convalescent COVID-19. CDR3 region: CASSQPGSYEQYF. The CDR3 DNA sequence: TGTGCCAGCTCACAGCCCGGCTCCTACGAGCAGTACTTC.